The present entry profiles one T cell receptor beta chain with its context. Its antigen has not been determined. Within one base of it there is no much larger clone, and no base qualities were kept. CDR3 length: 16 amino acids, cysteine to phenylalanine. Just the 48-base CDR3 DNA is kept, in frame starting at base 1. Sequences SGHNT (CDR1) and YYREEE (CDR2) are obtained from the germline V gene (reference sequence). V and J lose 1 base and 6 bases, and a span of 14 bases separates them. Collaborating institutions collected whole blood in K2EDTA tubes following their own protocols. For TCRbeta analysis, collaborators shipped samples as frozen whole blood, isolated PBMCs, or DNA extracted from either of those sample types. The sample is drawn from a study of blood T cell repertoires in COVID-19 (TCRdb year 2020). Regarding the research as a whole: The collaborator samples originated in the United States, Italy and Spain and spanned the acute and convalescent phases of COVID-19. Where available, HLA class I and class II types were taken from metadata supplied by the sample provider and were not determined by assay-based typing. Samples came from the ongoing ImmuneRACE study (first 160 participants) plus 1,254 subjects from 6 global collaborators. The dataset comprised deeply sampled blood TCRbeta repertoires from subjects exposed to, actively infected with, or recovered from COVID-19. The material from the prospective study consisted of cDNA or gDNA derived from T cells, B-cell-depleted T cells, or PBMCs. A de-identified subject ID, COVID-19 status, age in years and sex were almost always included in the sample metadata. The repertoires were released in a freely available public database intended as a resource for research on the immune response to SARS-CoV-2.

Study-wide findings and limitations: Clinical and demographic metadata were provided uncurated, with the amount varying by source and participant.

TCRbeta CDR3 regions were amplified from genomic DNA using the immunoSEQ Assay, a bias-controlled multiplex PCR. The published analysis was carried out like this. The number of nucleated cells in each sample was estimated by amplification of reference gene primers within the assay. To quantify the absolute abundance of each unique TCRbeta CDR3 rearrangement, sequence reads were collapsed and filtered. For each sample, productive Simpson clonality was calculated by taking the square root of Simpson's diversity index across productive rearrangements. Held by TCRdb, this immuneACCESS table contains in-frame sequences only and omits some clones. Under half of the omission traces to an unresolved V gene where checked; the cause of the rest is unknown. For V, J and clone size, that table is used; D and trimming come from the DNA. The sample table contains some 64,000 clones; only one count was recorded for approximately 79% of them. The ten largest clones represent roughly 21% of the sample.

The sequenced sample was peripheral blood. The receptor was isolated from an elderly woman with active or convalescent COVID-19. This receptor chain uses TRBV5-4 and TRBJ1-6, with a tentative D gene TRBD1 over 5 matching bases. CDR3 protein: CASSLSQDAANSPLHF. The sequenced DNA is TGTGCCAGCAGCTTGTCACAGGACGCTGCTAATTCACCCCTCCACTTT.